This TCR beta chain comes out of a study of cytomegalovirus exposure and HLA in healthy donors. For the study at large: Of all 400 or so donors who were genotyped, roughly 81% belonged to the Caucasian-associated ancestry cluster. General study points: Looking again later, the authors saw that most CMV-associated TCR beta chains seemed HLA-restricted. Immune exposure data for these donors was limited to CMV serostatus. Most subjects' HLA-A and HLA-B alleles were reportedly predicted from TCR beta sequences.

With respect to this clone: Its antigen is currently unknown.

Use of 60 Vbeta and 13 Jbeta primers characterized the PCR. The method was immunoSEQ multiplex PCR; TCRdb's version includes in-frame clones alone and lacks a portion of them. The sample holds 120,000 or so clones, about 71% seen once. The CDR3 is 13 residues long. With 6 bases removed from V and 5 bases from J, the gap between germline ends came to 13 bases. The germline CDR1 and CDR2 sequences are MNHNS and SASEGT. The sequenced sample consisted of PBMCs. The TCR was taken from a woman in her 50s in good health and CMV-seronegative. The J gene is TRBJ1-1, the V gene TRBV6-1, with unresolved D. The CDR3 sequence is CASSREPRTEAFF. The CDR3, as DNA: TGTGCCAGCAGCCGAGAACCTAGGACTGAAGCTTTCTTT.